A selection of T cell receptor beta chains follows, all from one sample in a study of human T cells and chemical hapten exposure. TCRdb reanalysed the RACE reads using MiXCR and keeps one entry per CDR3 protein. The sample includes approximately 77,000 distinct CDR3 sequences, approximately 15% seen only once; the top ten take 4% to 6%. This specimen consisted of whole blood, obtained in connection with sensitization to the hapten diphenylcyclopropenone (DPC). These receptors originate from a woman aged 45 to 65 with alopecia areata. Some clones in this sample may be carry-over from other donors' samples. The CDR3 runs from the conserved cysteine through the conserved F or W. D genes are given only for firm matches. Not every row has a clone size; where given, it reads once, few, many or a size class.

TRBJ2-7 TRBV14 - few CASSQVNRPYEQYF TGTGCCAGCAGCCAAGTCAACAGACCCTACGAGCAGTACTTC
TRBJ2-3 TRBV25-1 TRBD2 - CASSDRTSDSTDTQYF TGTGCCAGCAGTGATCGGACTAGCGACTCCACAGATACGCAGTATTTT
TRBJ2-3 TRBV27 - - CASRIPSTDTQYF TGTGCCAGCAGGATTCCCAGCACAGATACGCAGTATTTT
TRBJ2-7 TRBV7-9 - - CASSLEGRKSYEQYF TGTGCCAGCAGCTTAGAGGGACGGAAATCGTACGAGCAGTACTTC
TRBJ1-6 TRBV7-6 - - CASSLGTLLNSPLHF TGTGCCAGCAGCTTAGGCACGCTCCTCAATTCACCCCTCCACTTT
TRBJ1-1 TRBV28 - many CASSAGQKAFF TGTGCCAGCAGCGCCGGACAGAAAGCTTTCTTT
TRBJ1-5 TRBV6-1 - many CASRIGGNQPQHF TGTGCCAGCAGGATAGGTGGCAATCAGCCCCAGCATTTT
TRBJ2-3 TRBV23-1 - - CASSRMTGPSTDTQYF TGCGCCAGCAGTAGAATGACAGGTCCTAGCACAGATACGCAGTATTTT
TRBJ1-2 TRBV6-2/TRBV6-3 - - CASSPYETRSSNYGYTF TGTGCCAGCAGTCCTTATGAGACCCGATCGTCTAACTATGGCTACACCTTC
TRBJ2-1 TRBV20-1 - many CSAGGGRESDEQFF TGCAGTGCTGGAGGGGGACGGGAAAGTGATGAGCAGTTCTTC
TRBJ1-5 TRBV6-1 - many CASRDYMGNQPQHF TGTGCCAGCAGGGACTATATGGGCAATCAGCCCCAGCATTTT
TRBJ2-7 TRBV11-1 - few CASSLNGHEQYF TGTGCCAGCAGCTTAAACGGCCACGAGCAGTACTTC
TRBJ2-7 TRBV5-1 - - CASRDSSYEQYF TGCGCCAGCAGGGACAGTTCCTACGAGCAGTACTTC
TRBJ1-1 TRBV20-1 TRBD1 few CSARRTGLNTEAFF TGCAGTGCTAGAAGGACAGGCCTGAACACTGAAGCTTTCTTT
TRBJ2-2 TRBV7-9 TRBD1 few CASSVGQGSGELFF TGTGCCAGCAGCGTAGGACAGGGGTCCGGGGAGCTGTTTTTT
TRBJ2-1 TRBV7-9 TRBD1 - CASSSGQGARNEQFF TGTGCCAGCAGCTCCGGACAGGGGGCGCGCAATGAGCAGTTCTTC
TRBJ1-5 TRBV18 TRBD1 many CASSRDRDNQPQHF TGTGCCAGCTCTAGAGACAGGGACAATCAGCCCCAGCATTTT
TRBJ1-1 TRBV28 - - CASTRNTEAFF TGTGCCAGCACCAGAAACACTGAAGCTTTCTTT
TRBJ2-5 TRBV7-2 TRBD2 many CASSLGATSGWGKETQYF TGTGCCAGCAGCTTAGGTGCGACTAGCGGATGGGGGAAAGAGACCCAGTACTTC
TRBJ2-4 TRBV6-6 TRBD2 many CASSYTGGAGGSNIQYF TGTGCCAGCAGTTACACAGGAGGGGCAGGCGGGAGTAACATTCAGTACTTC
TRBJ2-7 TRBV20-1 - few CSARDYQGSGNLQYF TGCAGTGCTAGAGATTATCAGGGGTCGGGTAATCTGCAGTACTTC
TRBJ2-5 TRBV7-2 - few CASSLDTETQYF TGTGCCAGCAGCTTAGATACAGAGACCCAGTACTTC
TRBJ2-5 TRBV2 - few CASRSEETQYF TGTGCCAGCAGGTCGGAAGAGACCCAGTACTTC
TRBJ1-5 TRBV7-2 - many CASSLEGAGNQPQHF TGTGCCAGCAGCTTAGAAGGAGCCGGCAATCAGCCCCAGCATTTT